The clone carrying this T cell receptor (beta chain) has a count of ten or more. The target antigen is unknown. The data are from a study of tumor-infiltrating lymphocytes in primary liver carcinoma. After removal of 6 bases from V and 2 bases from J, the junction contained 8 bases not matched to a gene. Germline CDR1 MNHEY, CDR2 SVGAGI. This CDR3 contains 17 residues. Each 20-30 mg portion of unsorted bulk tissue served as the source for co-extraction of RNA and DNA. Whole-study results and caveats: Presence in all five tumor regions was observed for only about 7.5-24% of top clones.

With 500 ng total RNA as template and a constant-region primer, TCR beta cDNA was made. For TCR beta, libraries were produced by three nested multiplex PCR rounds using slightly modified ARM-PCR. A C-beta reverse primer and TRBV1-TRBV30 forward primers served in each of the first two PCR rounds, at 10 cycles apiece. One entry per CDR3 protein results from TCRdb running MiXCR on the multiplex PCR reads. This table has 120,000 or so distinct CDR3 sequences, about 59% appearing once. The TCR originated in a woman in her sixties or seventies with primary liver carcinoma and hepatitis B virus infection. The chain couples TRBV6-5 to TRBJ1-5; TRBD1 agrees at 12 bases. Sample: liver tumor tissue from sampling region 1. Subset defined: tumor region T1, superior pole. CDR3 sequence (DNA): TGTGCCAGCAGCCCGGGACAGGGGGCGCGTGGCAATCAGCCCCAGCATTTT. It encodes CASSPGQGARGNQPQHF.